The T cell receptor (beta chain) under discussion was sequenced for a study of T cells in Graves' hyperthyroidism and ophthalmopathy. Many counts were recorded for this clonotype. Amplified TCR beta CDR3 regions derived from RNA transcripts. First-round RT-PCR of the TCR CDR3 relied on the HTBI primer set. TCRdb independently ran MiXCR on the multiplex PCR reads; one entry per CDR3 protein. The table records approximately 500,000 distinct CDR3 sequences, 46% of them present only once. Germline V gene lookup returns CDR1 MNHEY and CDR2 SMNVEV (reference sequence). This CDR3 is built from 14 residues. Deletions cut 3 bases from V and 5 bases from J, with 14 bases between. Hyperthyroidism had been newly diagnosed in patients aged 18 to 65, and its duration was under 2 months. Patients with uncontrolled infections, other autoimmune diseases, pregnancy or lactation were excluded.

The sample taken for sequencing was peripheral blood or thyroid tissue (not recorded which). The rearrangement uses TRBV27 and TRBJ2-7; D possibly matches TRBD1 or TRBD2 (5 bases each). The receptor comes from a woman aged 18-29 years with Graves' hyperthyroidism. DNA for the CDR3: TGTGCCAGCAGTTTTCGGGACGGCGTAAACGAGCAGTACTTC. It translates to CASSFRDGVNEQYF.